This paragraph reports one T cell receptor (beta chain). The protocol was immunoSEQ multiplex PCR, while the TCRdb copy is restricted to in-frame clones and leaves out a portion. The table lists some 60,000 clones, approximately 90% of them singletons, with approximately 2.3% in the top ten. This record belongs to a study of T cell changes during pregnancy in multiple sclerosis. The trim removed 0 bases at V and 4 bases at J, leaving 6 bases unmatched. The CDR3 extends over 16 amino acids. CDR1 SGDLS and CDR2 YYNGEE come from the germline V gene. The chain has TRBV9 and TRBJ2-3; 9 nucleotides agree with TRBD2. The sequence was obtained from a female donor in good health, enrolled as a control in a pregnancy study. The sequences come from peripheral blood, collected in the first trimester of pregnancy. This CDR3 reads CASSVGRAGGSDTQYF. The CDR3, as DNA: TGTGCCAGCAGCGTAGGGAGAGCGGGAGGTTCAGATACGCAGTATTTT.